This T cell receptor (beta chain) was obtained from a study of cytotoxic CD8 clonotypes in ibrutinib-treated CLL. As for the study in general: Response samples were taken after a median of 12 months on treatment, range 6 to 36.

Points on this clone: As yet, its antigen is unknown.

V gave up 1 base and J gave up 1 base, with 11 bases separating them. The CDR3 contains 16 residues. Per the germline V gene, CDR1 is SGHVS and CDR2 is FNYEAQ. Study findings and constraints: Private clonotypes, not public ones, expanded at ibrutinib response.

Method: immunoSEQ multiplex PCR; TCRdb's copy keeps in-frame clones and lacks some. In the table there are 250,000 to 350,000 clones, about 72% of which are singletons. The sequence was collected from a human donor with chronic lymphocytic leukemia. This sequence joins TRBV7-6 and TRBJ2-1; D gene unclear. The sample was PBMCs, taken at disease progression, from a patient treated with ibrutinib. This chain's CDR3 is CASSLEPRVSYNEQFF. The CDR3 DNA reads TGTGCCAGCAGCTTAGAGCCCCGGGTGTCCTACAATGAGCAGTTCTTC.